This is a list of T cell receptor beta chains from one sample in a study of cytomegalovirus exposure and HLA in healthy donors. Libraries were prepared by immunoSEQ multiplex PCR; TCRdb keeps only in-frame clonotypes and omits some of them. The sample yields about 200,000 clones, around three quarters seen once. The sample consisted of PBMCs. Source of these receptors: a man aged 40-49 years in good health and CMV-seronegative. Each CDR3 is given with its conserved first and last residue. D genes are given only for firm matches. The listing skips clone size in some rows; elsewhere it reads once, few, many or a size class.

V gene,D gene,clone size,J gene,CDR3 protein,CDR3 DNA
TRBV7-9,TRBD1,.,TRBJ2-1,CSSSLGQGIGYEQFF,TGTTCCAGCAGCCTCGGACAGGGGATCGGGTATGAGCAGTTCTTC
TRBV27,.,.,TRBJ2-7,CASSSRNEQYF,TGTGCCAGCAGTTCCCGTAACGAGCAGTACTTC
TRBV28,.,.,TRBJ1-6,CASSLGRGGSPLHF,TGTGCCAGCAGTTTAGGAAGGGGAGGGTCACCCCTCCACTTT
TRBV4-2,TRBD1,.,TRBJ1-1,CASSPDRGAEAFF,TGTGCCAGCAGTCCGGACAGGGGCGCTGAAGCTTTCTTT
TRBV27,.,once,TRBJ2-7,CASRGGGVSYEQYF,TGTGCCAGCAGGGGAGGCGGGGTCTCCTACGAGCAGTACTTC
TRBV5-6,.,.,TRBJ1-5,CASSLGRNQPQHF,TGTGCCAGCAGCTTGGGGCGCAATCAGCCCCAGCATTTT
TRBV28,.,.,TRBJ1-4,CASRREKLFF,TGTGCCAGCAGGCGGGAAAAACTGTTTTTT
TRBV9,.,.,TRBJ2-5,CASRGAGETQYF,TGTGCCAGCCGGGGGGCGGGAGAGACCCAGTACTTC
TRBV7-2,TRBD2,.,TRBJ2-2,CASSPKRGPGELFF,TGTGCCAGCAGCCCGAAGCGGGGCCCCGGGGAGCTGTTTTTT
TRBV11-3,TRBD2,.,TRBJ2-7,CASSGAGGDEQYF,TGTGCCAGCAGCGGGGCCGGGGGGGACGAGCAGTACTTC
TRBV18,.,.,TRBJ1-6,CASSRSPGNSPLHF,TGTGCCAGCTCACGCAGTCCAGGGAATTCACCCCTCCACTTT
TRBV11-2,TRBD2,.,TRBJ2-7,CASSSRGGTSGREYEQYF,TGTGCCAGCAGCTCCCGTGGGGGGACTAGCGGGAGAGAGTACGAGCAGTACTTC
TRBV5-4,.,.,TRBJ1-2,CASSLARGGYGYTF,TGTGCCAGCAGCTTGGCCCGGGGAGGTTATGGCTACACCTTC
TRBV18,.,.,TRBJ2-1,CASSPGEGVLYNEQFF,TGTGCCAGCTCACCAGGTGAGGGGGTGCTCTACAATGAGCAGTTCTTC